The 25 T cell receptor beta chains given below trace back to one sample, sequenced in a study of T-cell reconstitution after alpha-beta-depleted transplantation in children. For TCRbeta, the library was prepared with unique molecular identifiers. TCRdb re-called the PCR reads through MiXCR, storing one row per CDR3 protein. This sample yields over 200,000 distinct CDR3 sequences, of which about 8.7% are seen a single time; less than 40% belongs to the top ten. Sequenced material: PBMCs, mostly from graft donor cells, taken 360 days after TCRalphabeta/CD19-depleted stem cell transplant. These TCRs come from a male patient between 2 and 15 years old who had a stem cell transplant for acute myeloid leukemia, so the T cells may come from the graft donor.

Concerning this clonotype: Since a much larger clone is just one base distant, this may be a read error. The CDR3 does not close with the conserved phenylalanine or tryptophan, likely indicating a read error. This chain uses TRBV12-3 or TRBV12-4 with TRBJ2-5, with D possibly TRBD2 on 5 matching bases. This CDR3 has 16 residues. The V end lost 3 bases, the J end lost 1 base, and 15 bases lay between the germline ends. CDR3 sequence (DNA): TGTGCCAGCAGTTTCCGCCCCCGGGGTACCCAAGAGACCCAGTACTAC. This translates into CASSFRPRGTQETQYY.

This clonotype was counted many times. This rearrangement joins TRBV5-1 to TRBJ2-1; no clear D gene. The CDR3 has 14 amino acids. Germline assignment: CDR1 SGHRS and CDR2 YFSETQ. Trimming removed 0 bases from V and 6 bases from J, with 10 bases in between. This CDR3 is CASSLEGVSNEQFF. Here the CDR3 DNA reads TGCGCCAGCAGCTTGGAAGGTGTGTCCAATGAGCAGTTCTTC.

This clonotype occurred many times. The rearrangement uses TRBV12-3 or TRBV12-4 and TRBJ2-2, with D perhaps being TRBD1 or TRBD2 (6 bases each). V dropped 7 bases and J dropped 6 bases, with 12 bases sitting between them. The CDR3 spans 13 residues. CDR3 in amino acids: CASTPGASGELFF. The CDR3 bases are TGTGCCAGCACTCCGGGGGCGTCCGGGGAGCTGTTTTTT.

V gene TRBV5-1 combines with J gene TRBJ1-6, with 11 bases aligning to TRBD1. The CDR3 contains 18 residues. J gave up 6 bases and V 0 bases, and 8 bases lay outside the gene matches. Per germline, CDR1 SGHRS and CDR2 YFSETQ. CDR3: CASSLAGGQGASNSPLHF. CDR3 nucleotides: TGCGCCAGCAGCTTGGCCGGAGGACAGGGGGCGTCTAATTCACCCCTCCACTTT.

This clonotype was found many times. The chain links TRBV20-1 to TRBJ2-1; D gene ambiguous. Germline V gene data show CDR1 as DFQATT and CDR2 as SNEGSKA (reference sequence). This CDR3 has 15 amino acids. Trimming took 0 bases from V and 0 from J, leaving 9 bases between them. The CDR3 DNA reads TGCAGTGCTAGAGATCCACGTAGCTCCTACAATGAGCAGTTCTTC. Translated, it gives CSARDPRSSYNEQFF.

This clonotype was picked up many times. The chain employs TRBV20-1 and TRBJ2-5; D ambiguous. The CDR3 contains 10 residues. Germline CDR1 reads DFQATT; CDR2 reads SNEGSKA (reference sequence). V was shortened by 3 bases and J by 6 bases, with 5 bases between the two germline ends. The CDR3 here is CSARGQTQYF. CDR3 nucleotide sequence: TGCAGTGCTAGGGGTCAGACCCAGTACTTC.

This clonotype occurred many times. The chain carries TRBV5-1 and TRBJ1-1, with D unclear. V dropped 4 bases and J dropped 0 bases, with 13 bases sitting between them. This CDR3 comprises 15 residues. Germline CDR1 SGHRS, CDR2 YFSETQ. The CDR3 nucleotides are TGCGCCAGCAGCGTTTTCCCAGAAATGAACACTGAAGCTTTCTTT. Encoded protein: CASSVFPEMNTEAFF.

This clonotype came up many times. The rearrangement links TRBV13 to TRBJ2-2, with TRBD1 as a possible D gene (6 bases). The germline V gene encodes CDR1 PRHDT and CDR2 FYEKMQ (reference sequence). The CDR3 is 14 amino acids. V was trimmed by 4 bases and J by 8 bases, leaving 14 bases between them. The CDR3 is CASSSFGTRGELFF. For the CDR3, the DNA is TGTGCCAGCAGCTCTTTCGGGACACGAGGGGAGCTGTTTTTT.

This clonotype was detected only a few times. The CDR3 DNA is TGTGCCAGCAGCTTACTGCCAGGGGCTCATAGTACAGATACGCAGTATTTT. Its translation: CASSLLPGAHSTDTQYF. This chain joins TRBV7-3 and TRBJ2-3; a possible D gene is TRBD1 (6 bases). The germline V gene encodes CDR1 SGHTA and CDR2 FQGTGA. Trimming removed 2 bases at V and 3 bases at J, with 18 bases between. The CDR3 spans 17 residues.

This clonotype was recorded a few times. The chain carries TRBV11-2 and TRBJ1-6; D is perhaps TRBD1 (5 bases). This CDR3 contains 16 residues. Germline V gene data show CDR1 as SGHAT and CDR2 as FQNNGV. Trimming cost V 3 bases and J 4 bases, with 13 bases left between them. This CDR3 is CASSFGPGTYNSPLHF. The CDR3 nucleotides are TGTGCCAGCAGCTTCGGCCCAGGGACTTATAATTCACCCCTCCACTTT.

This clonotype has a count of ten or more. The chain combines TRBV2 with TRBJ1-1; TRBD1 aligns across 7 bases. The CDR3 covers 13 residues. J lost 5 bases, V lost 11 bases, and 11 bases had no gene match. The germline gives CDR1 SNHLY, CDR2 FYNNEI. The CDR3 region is CAASADRETEAFF. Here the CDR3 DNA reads TGTGCCGCATCCGCAGACAGGGAGACTGAAGCTTTCTTT.

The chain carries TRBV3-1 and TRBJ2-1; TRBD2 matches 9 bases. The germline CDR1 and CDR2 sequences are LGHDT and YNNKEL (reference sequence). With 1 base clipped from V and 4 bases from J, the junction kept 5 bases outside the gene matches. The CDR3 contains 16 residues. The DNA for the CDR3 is TGTGCCAGCAGCCAAGCTGGGACTAGCCGTTACAATGAGCAGTTCTTC. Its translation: CASSQAGTSRYNEQFF.

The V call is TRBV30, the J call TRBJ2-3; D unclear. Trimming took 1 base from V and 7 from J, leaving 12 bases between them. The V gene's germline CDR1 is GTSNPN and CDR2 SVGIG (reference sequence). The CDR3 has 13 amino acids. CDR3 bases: TGTGCCTGGAGTGCACCTAAGGCCTATACGCAGTATTTT. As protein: CAWSAPKAYTQYF.

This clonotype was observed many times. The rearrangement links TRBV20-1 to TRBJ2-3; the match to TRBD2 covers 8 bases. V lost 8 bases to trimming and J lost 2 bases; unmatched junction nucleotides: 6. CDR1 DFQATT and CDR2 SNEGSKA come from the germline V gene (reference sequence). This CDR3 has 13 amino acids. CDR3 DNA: TGCAGTCAAGCGGGAGAGAACACAGATACGCAGTATTTT. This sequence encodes CSQAGENTDTQYF.

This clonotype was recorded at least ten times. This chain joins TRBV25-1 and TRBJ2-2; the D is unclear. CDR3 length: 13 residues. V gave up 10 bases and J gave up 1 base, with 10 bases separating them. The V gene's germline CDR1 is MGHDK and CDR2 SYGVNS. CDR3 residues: CATRTENTGELFF. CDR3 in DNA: TGTGCCACCAGGACGGAGAACACCGGGGAGCTGTTTTTT.

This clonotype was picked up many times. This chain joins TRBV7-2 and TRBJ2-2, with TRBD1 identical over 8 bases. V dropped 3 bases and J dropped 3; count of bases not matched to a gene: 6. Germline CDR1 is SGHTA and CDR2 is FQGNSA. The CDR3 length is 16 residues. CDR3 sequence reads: CASSFRDRRYTGELFF. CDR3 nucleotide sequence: TGTGCCAGCAGCTTTCGGGACAGGCGATACACCGGGGAGCTGTTTTTT.

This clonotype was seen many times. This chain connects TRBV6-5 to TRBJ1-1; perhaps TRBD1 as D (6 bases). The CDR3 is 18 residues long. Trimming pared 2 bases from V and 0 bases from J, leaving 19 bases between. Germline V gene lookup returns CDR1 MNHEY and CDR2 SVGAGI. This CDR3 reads CASSYRGHLGNMNTEAFF. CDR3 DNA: TGTGCCAGCAGTTACCGGGGGCATTTGGGAAATATGAACACTGAAGCTTTCTTT.

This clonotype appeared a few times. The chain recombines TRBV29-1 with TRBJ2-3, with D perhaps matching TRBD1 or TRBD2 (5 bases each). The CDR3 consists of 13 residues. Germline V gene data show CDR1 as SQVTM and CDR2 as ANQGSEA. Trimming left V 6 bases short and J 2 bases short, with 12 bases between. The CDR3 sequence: CSVEGRLTDTQYF. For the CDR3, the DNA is TGCAGCGTCGAGGGGCGGCTCACAGATACGCAGTATTTT.

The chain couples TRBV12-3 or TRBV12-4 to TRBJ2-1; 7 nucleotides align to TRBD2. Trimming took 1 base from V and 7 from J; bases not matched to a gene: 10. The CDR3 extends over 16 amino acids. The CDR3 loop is CASSLELAGPRNEQFF. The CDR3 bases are TGTGCCAGCAGTTTAGAATTAGCGGGCCCTAGGAATGAGCAGTTCTTC.

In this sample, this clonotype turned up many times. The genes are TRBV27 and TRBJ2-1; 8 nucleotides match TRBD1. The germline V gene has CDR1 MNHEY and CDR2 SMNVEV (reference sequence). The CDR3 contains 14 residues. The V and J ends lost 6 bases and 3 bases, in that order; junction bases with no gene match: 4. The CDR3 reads CASSLDRVYNEQFF. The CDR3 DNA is TGTGCCAGCAGCTTGGACAGGGTCTACAATGAGCAGTTCTTC.

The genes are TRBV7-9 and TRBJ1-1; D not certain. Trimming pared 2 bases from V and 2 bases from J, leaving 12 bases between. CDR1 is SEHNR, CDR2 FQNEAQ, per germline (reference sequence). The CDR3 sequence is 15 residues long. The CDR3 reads CASSLSGNRNTEAFF. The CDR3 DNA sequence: TGTGCCAGCAGCTTATCCGGCAACAGAAACACTGAAGCTTTCTTT.

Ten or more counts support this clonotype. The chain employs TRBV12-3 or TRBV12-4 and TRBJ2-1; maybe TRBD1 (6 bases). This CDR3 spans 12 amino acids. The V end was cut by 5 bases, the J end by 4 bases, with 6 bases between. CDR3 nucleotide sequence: TGTGCCAGCAGTGACAGGTACAATGAGCAGTTCTTC. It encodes CASSDRYNEQFF.

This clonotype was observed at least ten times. CDR3 in amino acids: CASSFLRAATDTQYF. The CDR3 bases are TGTGCCAGCAGCTTCCTCAGGGCCGCAACAGATACGCAGTATTTT. The V call is TRBV7-9, the J call TRBJ2-3; D may be TRBD1 (5 bases). The CDR3 runs to 15 residues. Trimming removed 3 bases at V and 3 bases at J, with 13 bases between. From germline, CDR1 is SEHNR and CDR2 FQNEAQ (reference sequence).

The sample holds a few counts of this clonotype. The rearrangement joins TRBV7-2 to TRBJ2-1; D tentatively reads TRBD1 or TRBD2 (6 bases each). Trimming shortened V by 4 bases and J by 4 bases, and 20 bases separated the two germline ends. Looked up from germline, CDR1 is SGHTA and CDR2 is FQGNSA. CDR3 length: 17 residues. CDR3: CASSSIRGALGYNEQFF. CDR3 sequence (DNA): TGTGCCAGCAGCTCGATAAGGGGGGCTCTAGGATACAATGAGCAGTTCTTC.

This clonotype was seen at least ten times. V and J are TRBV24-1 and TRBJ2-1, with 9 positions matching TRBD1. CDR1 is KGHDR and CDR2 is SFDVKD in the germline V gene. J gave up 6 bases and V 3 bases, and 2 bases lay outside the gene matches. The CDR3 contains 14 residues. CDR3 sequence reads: CATSDDRGGNEQFF. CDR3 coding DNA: TGTGCCACCAGTGATGACAGGGGGGGCAATGAGCAGTTCTTC.